A selection of T cell receptor beta chains follows, all from one sample in a study of T cell changes during pregnancy in multiple sclerosis. The assay was immunoSEQ multiplex PCR, and TCRdb's table has in-frame clones only and misses some. The table shows 35,000 to 45,000 clones, with 85% to 95% occurring only once. The sample was CD8+ T cells from peripheral blood mononuclear cells, taken in the third trimester of pregnancy. The receptors shown here come from a female donor with multiple sclerosis, enrolled in a pregnancy study. CDR3s include the opening cysteine and the closing phenylalanine or tryptophan. D genes are given only for firm matches. Where a row states a size, it is once, few, many or the class of an expanded clone; other rows omit it.

D gene,J gene,clone size,V gene,CDR3 protein,CDR3 DNA
TRBD1,TRBJ1-1,-,TRBV9,CASSANRGWVEAEAFF,TGTGCCAGCAGCGCCAACAGGGGATGGGTGGAGGCTGAAGCTTTCTTT
-,TRBJ1-5,-,TRBV19,CASSIVFQPQHF,TGTGCCAGTAGTATAGTATTTCAGCCCCAGCATTTT
-,TRBJ2-7,once,TRBV13,CASSLDSTYEQYF,TGTGCCAGCAGCTTAGACTCGACCTACGAGCAGTACTTC
-,TRBJ1-1,-,TRBV6-5,CASSYLKTTGNTEAFF,TGTGCCAGCAGTTACCTCAAGACAACAGGGAACACTGAAGCTTTCTTT
TRBD2,TRBJ2-1,-,TRBV5-8,CASKRGRSWDEQFF,TGTGCCAGCAAGCGGGGGCGATCTTGGGATGAGCAGTTCTTC
-,TRBJ1-5,-,TRBV19,CASSIPPGGGINQPQHF,TGTGCCAGTAGTATCCCCCCCGGCGGGGGGATTAATCAGCCCCAGCATTTT
TRBD1,TRBJ1-3,-,TRBV4-1,CASSPLGTGGHTIYF,TGCGCCAGCAGCCCCTTGGGGACAGGGGGGCACACCATATATTTT
-,TRBJ2-7,-,TRBV11-2,CASSPRGDRLYEQYF,TGTGCCAGCAGCCCCAGGGGGGACAGACTGTACGAGCAGTACTTC
-,TRBJ1-1,few,TRBV19,CAVRGNTEAFF,TGTGCCGTCAGGGGGAACACTGAAGCTTTCTTT
-,TRBJ2-3,once,TRBV5-6,CASSSSGAGNTQYF,TGTGCCAGCAGTAGTAGCGGTGCCGGGAATACGCAGTATTTT
TRBD1,TRBJ2-1,-,TRBV5-1,CASSLEDRLDEQFF,TGCGCCAGCAGCTTGGAGGACAGGTTGGATGAGCAGTTCTTC
TRBD2,TRBJ2-1,once,TRBV7-8,CASSRRTSGGGEQFF,TGTGCCAGCAGCAGAAGGACTAGCGGGGGAGGCGAGCAGTTCTTC
TRBD1,TRBJ1-1,-,TRBV18,CASSPLAGQGAMNTEAFF,TGTGCCAGCTCACCACTTGCTGGACAGGGGGCTATGAACACTGAAGCTTTCTTT
-,TRBJ1-1,-,TRBV11-2,CASSFGSGGMNTEAFF,TGTGCCAGCAGCTTTGGATCGGGGGGGATGAACACTGAAGCTTTCTTT
TRBD2,TRBJ2-2,-,TRBV7-9,CASSPPGLAGGNTGELFF,TGTGCCAGCAGCCCCCCGGGACTAGCGGGGGGGAACACCGGGGAGCTGTTTTTT
-,TRBJ2-5,-,TRBV7-3,CASSPSSFPRETQYF,TGTGCCAGCAGCCCTTCTAGCTTTCCCCGAGAGACCCAGTACTTC
TRBD1,TRBJ2-7,-,TRBV5-4,CASSGGQGQGTYEQYF,TGTGCCAGCAGCGGGGGCCAGGGACAGGGAACCTACGAGCAGTACTTC
-,TRBJ2-3,once,TRBV11-3,CASSSFGEGASDTQYF,TGTGCCAGCAGCTCCTTTGGTGAGGGAGCGTCAGATACGCAGTATTTT
-,TRBJ2-7,-,TRBV6-5,CASSYSSPLSYEQYF,TGTGCCAGCAGTTACTCGAGTCCCCTCTCCTACGAGCAGTACTTC
TRBD2,TRBJ2-3,-,TRBV7-9,CASSPPVGGGATDTQYF,TGTGCCAGCAGCCCGCCGGTGGGCGGGGGGGCCACAGATACGCAGTATTTT
TRBD1,TRBJ2-1,once,TRBV9,CASSSPRQGAGNEQFF,TGTGCCAGCAGCTCACCTAGACAGGGGGCCGGCAATGAGCAGTTCTTC
TRBD1,TRBJ1-2,-,TRBV9,CASSWDGSEGANYGYTF,TGTGCCAGCAGCTGGGATGGGAGCGAGGGGGCCAACTATGGCTACACCTTC
-,TRBJ2-7,-,TRBV25-1,CASSTGLSSEQYF,TGTGCCAGCAGTACAGGGTTAAGCTCCGAGCAGTACTTC
-,TRBJ1-1,-,TRBV9,CASSGGGTEAFF,TGTGCCAGCAGCGGAGGGGGTACTGAAGCTTTCTTT
TRBD1,TRBJ1-1,-,TRBV14,CASSQEGGGERGNTEAFF,TGTGCCAGCAGCCAAGAAGGGGGCGGGGAAAGGGGGAACACTGAAGCTTTCTTT
TRBD2,TRBJ2-1,-,TRBV7-3,CASSLISGGPPNNEQFF,TGTGCCAGCAGCTTAATATCGGGGGGGCCCCCTAACAATGAGCAGTTCTTC
TRBD1,TRBJ2-7,-,TRBV10-2,CASRMGQGRYEQYF,TGCGCCAGCAGGATGGGACAGGGGCGGTACGAGCAGTACTTC